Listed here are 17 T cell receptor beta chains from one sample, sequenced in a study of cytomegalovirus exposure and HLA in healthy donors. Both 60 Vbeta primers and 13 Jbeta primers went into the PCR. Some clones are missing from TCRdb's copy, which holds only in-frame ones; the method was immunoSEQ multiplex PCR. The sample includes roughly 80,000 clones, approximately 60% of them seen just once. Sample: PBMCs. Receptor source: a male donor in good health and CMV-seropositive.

CDR3 nucleotide sequence: TGTGCCAGCAGTTTGGGGAGCTCCTACAATGAGCAGTTCTTC. This translates into CASSLGSSYNEQFF. V is TRBV28 and J is TRBJ2-1; a possible D gene is TRBD2 (5 bases). V was shortened by 3 bases and J by 0 bases, with 6 bases between the two germline ends. There are 14 residues in the CDR3. The germline CDR1 and CDR2 sequences are MDHEN and SYDVKM.

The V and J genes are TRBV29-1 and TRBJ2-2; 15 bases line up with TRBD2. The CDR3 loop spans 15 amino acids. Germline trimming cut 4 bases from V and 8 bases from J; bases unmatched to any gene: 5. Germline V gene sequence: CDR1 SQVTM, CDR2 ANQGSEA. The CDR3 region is CSVAGTSGRRGELFF. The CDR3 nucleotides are TGCAGCGTTGCCGGGACTAGCGGGAGGAGGGGGGAGCTGTTTTTT.

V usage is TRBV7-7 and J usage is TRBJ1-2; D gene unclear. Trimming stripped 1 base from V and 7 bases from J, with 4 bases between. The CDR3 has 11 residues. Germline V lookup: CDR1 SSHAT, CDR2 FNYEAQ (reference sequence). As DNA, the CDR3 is TGTGCCAGCAGCTTAGGAGGTGGCTACACCTTC. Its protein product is CASSLGGGYTF.

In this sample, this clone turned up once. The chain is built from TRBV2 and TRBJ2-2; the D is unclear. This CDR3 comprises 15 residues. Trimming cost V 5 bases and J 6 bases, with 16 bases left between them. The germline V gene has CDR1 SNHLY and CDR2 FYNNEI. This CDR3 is CASSPARSNSGELFF. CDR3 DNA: TGTGCCAGCAGTCCGGCTAGAAGTAATTCCGGGGAGCTGTTTTTT.

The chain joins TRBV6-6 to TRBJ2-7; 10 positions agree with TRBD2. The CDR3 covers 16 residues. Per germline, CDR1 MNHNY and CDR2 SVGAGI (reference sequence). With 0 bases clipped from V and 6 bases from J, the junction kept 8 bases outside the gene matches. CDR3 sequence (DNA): TGTGCCAGCAGTTACTCAGCACCTAGCGGGAGTGGCGAGCAGTACTTC. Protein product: CASSYSAPSGSGEQYF.

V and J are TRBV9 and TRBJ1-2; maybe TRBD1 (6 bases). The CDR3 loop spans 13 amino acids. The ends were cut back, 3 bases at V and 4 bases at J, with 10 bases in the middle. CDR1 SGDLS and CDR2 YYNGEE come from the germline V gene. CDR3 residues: CASSAEQGYGYTF. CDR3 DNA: TGTGCCAGCAGCGCAGAACAGGGCTATGGCTACACCTTC.

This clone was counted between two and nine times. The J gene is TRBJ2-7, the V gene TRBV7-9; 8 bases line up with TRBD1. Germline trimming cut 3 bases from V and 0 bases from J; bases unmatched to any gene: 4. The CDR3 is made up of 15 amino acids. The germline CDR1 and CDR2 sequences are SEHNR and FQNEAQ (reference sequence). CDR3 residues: CASSFGRGLSYEQYF. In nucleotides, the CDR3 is TGTGCCAGCAGCTTCGGCAGGGGGCTCTCCTACGAGCAGTACTTC.

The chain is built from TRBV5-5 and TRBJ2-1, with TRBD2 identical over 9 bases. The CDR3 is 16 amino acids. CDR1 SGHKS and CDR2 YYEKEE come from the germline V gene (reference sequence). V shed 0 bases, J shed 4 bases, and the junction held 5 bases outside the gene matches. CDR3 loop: CASSLGGTSSYNEQFF. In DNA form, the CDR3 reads TGTGCCAGCAGCTTGGGCGGGACTAGCAGTTACAATGAGCAGTTCTTC.

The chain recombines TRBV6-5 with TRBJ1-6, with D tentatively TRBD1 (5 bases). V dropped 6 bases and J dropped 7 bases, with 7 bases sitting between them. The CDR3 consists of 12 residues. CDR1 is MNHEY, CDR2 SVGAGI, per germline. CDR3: CASRRQNSPLHF. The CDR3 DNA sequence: TGTGCCAGCAGGCGACAGAATTCACCCCTCCACTTT.

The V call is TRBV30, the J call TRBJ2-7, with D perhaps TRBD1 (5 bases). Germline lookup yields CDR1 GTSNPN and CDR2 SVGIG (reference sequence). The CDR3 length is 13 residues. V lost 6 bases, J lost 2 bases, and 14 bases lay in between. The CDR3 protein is CACHRPGPYEQYF. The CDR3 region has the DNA TGTGCCTGTCACAGGCCCGGACCCTACGAGCAGTACTTC.

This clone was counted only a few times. As DNA, the CDR3 is TGCGCCAGCAGCACGGGGGAATCGGCAGATACGCAGTATTTT. Residues: CASSTGESADTQYF. The rearrangement joins TRBV5-1 to TRBJ2-3, with TRBD2 as a possible D gene (6 bases). The CDR3 length is 14 residues. V lost 4 bases and J lost 4, with 13 bases in between. Germline CDR1 SGHRS, CDR2 YFSETQ.

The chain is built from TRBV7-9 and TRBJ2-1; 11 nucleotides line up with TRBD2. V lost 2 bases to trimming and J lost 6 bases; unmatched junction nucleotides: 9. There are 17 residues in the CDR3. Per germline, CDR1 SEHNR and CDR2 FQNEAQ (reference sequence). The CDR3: CASSLREKLAGVNEQFF. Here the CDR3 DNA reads TGTGCCAGCAGCTTAAGGGAAAAACTAGCGGGAGTCAATGAGCAGTTCTTC.

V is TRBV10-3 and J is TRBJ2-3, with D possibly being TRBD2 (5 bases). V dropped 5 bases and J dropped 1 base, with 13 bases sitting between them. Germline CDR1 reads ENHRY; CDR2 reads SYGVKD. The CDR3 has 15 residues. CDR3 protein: CAISSTNLGTDTQYF. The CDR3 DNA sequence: TGTGCCATCAGTTCGACTAATCTTGGCACAGATACGCAGTATTTT.

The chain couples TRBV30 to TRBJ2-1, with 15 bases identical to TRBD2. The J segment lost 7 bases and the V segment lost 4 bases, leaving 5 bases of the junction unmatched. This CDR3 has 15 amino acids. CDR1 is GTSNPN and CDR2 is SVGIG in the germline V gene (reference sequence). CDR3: CAWTGTSGRWNEQFF. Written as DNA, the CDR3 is TGTGCCTGGACCGGGACTAGCGGGAGGTGGAATGAGCAGTTCTTC.

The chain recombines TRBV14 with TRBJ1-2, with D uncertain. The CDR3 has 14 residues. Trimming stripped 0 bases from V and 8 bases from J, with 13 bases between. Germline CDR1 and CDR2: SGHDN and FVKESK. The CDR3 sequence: CASSQDVLPMGYTF. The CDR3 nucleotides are TGTGCCAGCAGCCAAGATGTCCTACCTATGGGCTACACCTTC.

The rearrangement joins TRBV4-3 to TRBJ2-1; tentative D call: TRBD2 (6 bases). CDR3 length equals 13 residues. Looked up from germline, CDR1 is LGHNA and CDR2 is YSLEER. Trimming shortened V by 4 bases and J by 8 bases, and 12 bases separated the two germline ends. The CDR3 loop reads CASSPGRADEQFF. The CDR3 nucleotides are TGCGCCAGCAGCCCCGGGAGAGCCGATGAGCAGTTCTTC.

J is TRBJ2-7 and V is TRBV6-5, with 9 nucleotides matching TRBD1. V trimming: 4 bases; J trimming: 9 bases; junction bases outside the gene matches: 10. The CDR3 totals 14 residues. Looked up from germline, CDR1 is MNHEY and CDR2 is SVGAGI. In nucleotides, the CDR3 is TGTGCCAGCAGTTCACAGGGGGCGAGCCGGGGGCAGTACTTC. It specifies CASSSQGASRGQYF.